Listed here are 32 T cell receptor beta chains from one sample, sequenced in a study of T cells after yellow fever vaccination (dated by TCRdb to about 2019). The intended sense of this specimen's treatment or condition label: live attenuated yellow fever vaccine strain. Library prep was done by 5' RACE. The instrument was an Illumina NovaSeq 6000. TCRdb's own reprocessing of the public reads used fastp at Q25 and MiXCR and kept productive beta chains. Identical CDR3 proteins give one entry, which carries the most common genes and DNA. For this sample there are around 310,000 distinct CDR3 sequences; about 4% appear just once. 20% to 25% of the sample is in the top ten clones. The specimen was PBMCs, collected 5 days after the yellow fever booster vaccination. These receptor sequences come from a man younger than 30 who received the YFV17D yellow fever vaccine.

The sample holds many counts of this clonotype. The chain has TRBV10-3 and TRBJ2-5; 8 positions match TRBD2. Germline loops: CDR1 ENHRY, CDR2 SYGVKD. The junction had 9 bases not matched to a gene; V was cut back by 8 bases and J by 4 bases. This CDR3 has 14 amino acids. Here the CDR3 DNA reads TGTGCCATCGGAAAGACTAGCGTATCAGAGACCCAGTACTTC. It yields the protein CAIGKTSVSETQYF.

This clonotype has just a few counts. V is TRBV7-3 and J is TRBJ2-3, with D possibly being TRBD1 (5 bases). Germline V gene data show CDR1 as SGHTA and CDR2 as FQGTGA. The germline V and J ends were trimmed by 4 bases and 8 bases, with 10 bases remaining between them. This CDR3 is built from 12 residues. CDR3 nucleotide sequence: TGTGCCAGCAGCTCCACCCAGGGTACGCAGTATTTT. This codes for CASSSTQGTQYF.

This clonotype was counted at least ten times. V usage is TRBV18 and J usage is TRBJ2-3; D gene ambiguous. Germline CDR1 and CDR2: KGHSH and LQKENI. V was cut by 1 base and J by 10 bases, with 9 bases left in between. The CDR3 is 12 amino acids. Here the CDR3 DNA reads TGTGCCAGCTCACCACAGGGTCAGGCGCAGTATTTT. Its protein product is CASSPQGQAQYF.

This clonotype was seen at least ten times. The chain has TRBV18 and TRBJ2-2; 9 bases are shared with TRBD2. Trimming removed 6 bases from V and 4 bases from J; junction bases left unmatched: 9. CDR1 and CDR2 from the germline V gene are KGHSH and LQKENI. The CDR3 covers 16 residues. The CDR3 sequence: CASSPSGAPSTGELFF. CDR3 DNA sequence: TGTGCCAGCTCGCCTAGCGGGGCCCCGAGCACCGGGGAGCTGTTTTTT. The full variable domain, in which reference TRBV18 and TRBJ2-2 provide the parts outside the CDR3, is NAGVMQNPRHLVRRRGQEARLRCSPMKGHSHVYWYRQLPEEGLKFMVYLQKENIIDESGMPKERFSAEFPKEGPSILRIQQVVRGDSAAYFCASSPSGAPSTGELFFGEGSRLTVL.

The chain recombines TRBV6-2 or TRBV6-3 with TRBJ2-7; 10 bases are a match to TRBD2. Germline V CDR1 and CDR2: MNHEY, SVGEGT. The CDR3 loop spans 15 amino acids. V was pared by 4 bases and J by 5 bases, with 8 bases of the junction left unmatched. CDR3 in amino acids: CASSSERGGIDEQYF. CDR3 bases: TGTGCCAGCAGTTCCGAGCGGGGGGGGATCGACGAGCAGTACTTC.

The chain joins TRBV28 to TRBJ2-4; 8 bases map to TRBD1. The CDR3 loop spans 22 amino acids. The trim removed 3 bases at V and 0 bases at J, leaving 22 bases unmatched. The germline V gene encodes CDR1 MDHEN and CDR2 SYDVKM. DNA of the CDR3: TGTGCCAGCAGTTTCATTCAACAACCGAGACAGGGGTCTGGGGTAGCCAAAAACATTCAGTACTTC. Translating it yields CASSFIQQPRQGSGVAKNIQYF.

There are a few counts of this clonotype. This CDR3 reads CSVERGSGGELFF. In DNA, the CDR3 is TGCAGCGTTGAAAGAGGGTCAGGCGGGGAGCTGTTTTTT. This chain connects TRBV29-1 to TRBJ2-2; tentative D call: TRBD2 (5 bases). The CDR3 length is 13 residues. The germline V gene encodes CDR1 SQVTM and CDR2 ANQGSEA. V was trimmed by 2 bases and J by 7 bases, leaving 11 bases between them.

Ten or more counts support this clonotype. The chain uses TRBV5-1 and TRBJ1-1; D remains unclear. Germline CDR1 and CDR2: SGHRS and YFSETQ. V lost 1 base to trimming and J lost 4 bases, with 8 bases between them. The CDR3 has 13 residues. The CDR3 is CASSLKRGTEAFF. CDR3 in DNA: TGCGCCAGCAGCTTGAAGCGGGGCACTGAAGCTTTCTTT.

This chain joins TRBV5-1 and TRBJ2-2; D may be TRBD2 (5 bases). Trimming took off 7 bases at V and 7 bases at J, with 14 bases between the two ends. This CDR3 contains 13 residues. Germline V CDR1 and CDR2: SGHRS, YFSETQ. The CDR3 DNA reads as TGCGCCAGCCGCCTCCAACGGGACGGGGAGCTGTTTTTT. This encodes CASRLQRDGELFF. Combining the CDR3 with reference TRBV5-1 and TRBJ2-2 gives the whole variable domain KAGVTQTPRYLIKTRGQQVTLSCSPISGHRSVSWYQQTPGQGLQFLFEYFSETQRNKGNFPGRFSGRQFSNSRSEMNVSTLELGDSALYLCASRLQRDGELFFGEGSRLTVL.

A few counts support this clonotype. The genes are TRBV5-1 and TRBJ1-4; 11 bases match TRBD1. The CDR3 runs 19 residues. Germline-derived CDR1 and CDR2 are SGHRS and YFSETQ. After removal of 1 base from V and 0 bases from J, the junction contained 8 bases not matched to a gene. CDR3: CASSLNPGTGGSTNEKLFF. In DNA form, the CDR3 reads TGCGCCAGCAGCTTGAATCCCGGGACAGGGGGTTCAACTAATGAAAAACTGTTTTTT.

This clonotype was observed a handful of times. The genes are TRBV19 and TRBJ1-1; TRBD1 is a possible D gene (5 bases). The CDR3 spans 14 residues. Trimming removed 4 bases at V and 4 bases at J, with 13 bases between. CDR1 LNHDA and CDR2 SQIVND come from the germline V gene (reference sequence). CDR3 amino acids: CASSNQAGGTEAFF. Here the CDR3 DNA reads TGTGCCAGTAGTAATCAGGCGGGGGGCACTGAAGCTTTCTTT.

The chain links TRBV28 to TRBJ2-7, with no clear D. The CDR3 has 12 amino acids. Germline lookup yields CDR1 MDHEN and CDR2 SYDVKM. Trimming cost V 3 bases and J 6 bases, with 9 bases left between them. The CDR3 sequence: CASSFGFGEQYV. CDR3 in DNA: TGTGCCAGCAGTTTTGGTTTCGGCGAGCAGTACGTC.

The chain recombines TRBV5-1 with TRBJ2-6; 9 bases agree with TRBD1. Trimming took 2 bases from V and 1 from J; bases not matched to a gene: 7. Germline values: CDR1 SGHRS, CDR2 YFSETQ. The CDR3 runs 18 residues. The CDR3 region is CASSLQGAIGSGANVLTF. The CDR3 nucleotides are TGCGCCAGCAGCTTACAGGGGGCTATCGGGTCTGGGGCCAACGTCCTGACTTTC.

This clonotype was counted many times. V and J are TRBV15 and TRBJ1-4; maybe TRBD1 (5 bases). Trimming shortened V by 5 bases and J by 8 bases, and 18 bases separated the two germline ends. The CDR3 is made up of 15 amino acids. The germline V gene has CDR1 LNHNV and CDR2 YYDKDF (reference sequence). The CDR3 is CATSAPGREEEKLFF. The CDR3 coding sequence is TGTGCCACCAGCGCCCCAGGGAGGGAAGAAGAAAAACTGTTTTTT.

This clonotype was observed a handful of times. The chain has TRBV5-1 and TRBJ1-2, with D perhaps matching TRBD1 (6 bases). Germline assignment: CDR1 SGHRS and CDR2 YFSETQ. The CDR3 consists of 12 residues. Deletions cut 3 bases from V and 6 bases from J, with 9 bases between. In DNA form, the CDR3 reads TGCGCCAGCAGCTCCGGGGGGCATGGCTACACCTTC. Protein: CASSSGGHGYTF.

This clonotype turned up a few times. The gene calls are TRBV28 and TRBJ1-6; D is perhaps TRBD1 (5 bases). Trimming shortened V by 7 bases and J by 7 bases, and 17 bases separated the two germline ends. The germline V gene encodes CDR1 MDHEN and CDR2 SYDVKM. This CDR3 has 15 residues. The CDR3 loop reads CASTKRQGGNSPLHF. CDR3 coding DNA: TGTGCCAGCACGAAAAGGCAGGGAGGCAATTCACCCCTCCACTTT.

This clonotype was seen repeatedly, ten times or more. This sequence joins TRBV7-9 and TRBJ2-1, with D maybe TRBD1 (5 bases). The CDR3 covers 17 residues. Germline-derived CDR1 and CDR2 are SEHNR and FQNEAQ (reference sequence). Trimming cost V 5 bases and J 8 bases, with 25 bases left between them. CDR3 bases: TGTGCCAGCAGCCCCCCCCGACAGTTTACCCCGATTGATGAGCAGTTCTTC. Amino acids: CASSPPRQFTPIDEQFF.

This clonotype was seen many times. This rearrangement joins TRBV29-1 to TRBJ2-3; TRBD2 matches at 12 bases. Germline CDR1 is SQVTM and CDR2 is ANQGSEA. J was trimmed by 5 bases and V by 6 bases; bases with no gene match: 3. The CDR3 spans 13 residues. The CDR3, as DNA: TGCAGCGTGACTAGCGGGGGAGAAGATACGCAGTATTTT. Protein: CSVTSGGEDTQYF.

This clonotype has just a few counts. The CDR3 here is CASSLFFGQNLYNEQFF. CDR3 nucleotides: TGTGCCAGCAGCTTGTTTTTCGGACAGAATCTCTACAATGAGCAGTTCTTC. V gene TRBV28 combines with J gene TRBJ2-1; a weak D match, TRBD1 (6 bases). The germline gives CDR1 MDHEN, CDR2 SYDVKM. The CDR3 length is 17 residues. V was trimmed by 6 bases and J by 3 bases, leaving 21 bases between them. Using reference TRBV28 and TRBJ2-1 for the parts outside the CDR3, the full variable domain is DVKVTQSSRYLVKRTGEKVFLECVQDMDHENMFWYRQDPGLGLRLIYFSYDVKMKEKGDIPEGYSVSREKKERFSLILESASTNQTSMYLCASSLFFGQNLYNEQFFGPGTRLTVL.

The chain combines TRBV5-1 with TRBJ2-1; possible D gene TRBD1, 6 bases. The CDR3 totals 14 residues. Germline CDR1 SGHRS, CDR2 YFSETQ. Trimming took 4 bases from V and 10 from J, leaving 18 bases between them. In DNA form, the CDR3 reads TGCGCCAGCAGCCTGGCAGCCCCCAGGGGCGAGCAGTTCTTC. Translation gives CASSLAAPRGEQFF.

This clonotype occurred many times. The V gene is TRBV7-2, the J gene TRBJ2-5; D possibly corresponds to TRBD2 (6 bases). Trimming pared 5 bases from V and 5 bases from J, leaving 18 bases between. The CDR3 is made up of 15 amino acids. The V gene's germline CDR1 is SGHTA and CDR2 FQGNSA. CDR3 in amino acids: CASSQQRAPEETQYF. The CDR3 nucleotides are TGTGCCAGCAGCCAACAGCGGGCCCCCGAGGAGACCCAGTACTTC.

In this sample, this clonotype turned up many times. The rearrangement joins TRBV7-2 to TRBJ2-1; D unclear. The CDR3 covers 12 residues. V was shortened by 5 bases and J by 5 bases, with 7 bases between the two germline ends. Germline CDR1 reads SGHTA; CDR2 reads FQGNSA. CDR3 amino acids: CASSQFNNEQFF. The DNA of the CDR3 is TGTGCCAGCAGCCAATTCAACAATGAGCAGTTCTTC.

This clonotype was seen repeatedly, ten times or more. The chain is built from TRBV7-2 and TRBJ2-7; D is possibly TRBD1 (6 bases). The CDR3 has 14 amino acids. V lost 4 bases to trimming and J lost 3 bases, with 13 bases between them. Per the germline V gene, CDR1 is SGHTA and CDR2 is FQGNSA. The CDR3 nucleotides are TGTGCCAGCAGCTCGCCTGACAGGCTCTACGAGCAGTACGTC. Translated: CASSSPDRLYEQYV.

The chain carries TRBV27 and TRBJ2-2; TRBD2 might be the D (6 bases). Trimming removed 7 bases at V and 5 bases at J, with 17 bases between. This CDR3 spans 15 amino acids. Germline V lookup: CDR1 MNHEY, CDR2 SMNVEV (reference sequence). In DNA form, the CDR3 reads TGTGCCAGCAACCCGGCTGGGACTGGGACCGGGGAGCTGTTTTTT. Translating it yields CASNPAGTGTGELFF.

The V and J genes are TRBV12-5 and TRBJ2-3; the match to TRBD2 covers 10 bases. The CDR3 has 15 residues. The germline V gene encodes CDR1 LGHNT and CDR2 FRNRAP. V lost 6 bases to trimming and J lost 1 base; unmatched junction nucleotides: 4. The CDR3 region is CASGVAGGGTDTQYF. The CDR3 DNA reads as TGTGCTAGTGGCGTAGCGGGGGGCGGCACAGATACGCAGTATTTT.

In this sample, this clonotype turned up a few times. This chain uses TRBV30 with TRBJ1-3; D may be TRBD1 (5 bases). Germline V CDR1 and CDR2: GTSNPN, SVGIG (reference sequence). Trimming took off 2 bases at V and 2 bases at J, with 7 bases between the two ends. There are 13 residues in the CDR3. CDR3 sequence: CAWSPGTGNTIYF. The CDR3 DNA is TGTGCCTGGAGTCCAGGGACTGGAAACACCATATATTTT.

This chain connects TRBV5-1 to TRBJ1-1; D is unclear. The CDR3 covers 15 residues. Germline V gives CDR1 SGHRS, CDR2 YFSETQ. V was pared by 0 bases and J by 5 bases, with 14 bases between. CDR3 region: CASSLGALTGTEAFF. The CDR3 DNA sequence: TGCGCCAGCAGCTTGGGGGCCCTAACTGGGACTGAAGCTTTCTTT.

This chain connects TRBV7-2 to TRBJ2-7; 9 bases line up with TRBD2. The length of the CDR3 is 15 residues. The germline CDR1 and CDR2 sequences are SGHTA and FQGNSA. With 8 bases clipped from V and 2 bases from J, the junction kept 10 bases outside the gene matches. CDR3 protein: CASGQGTSLTYEQYF. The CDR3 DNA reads TGTGCCAGCGGTCAGGGGACTAGCCTGACCTACGAGCAGTACTTC.

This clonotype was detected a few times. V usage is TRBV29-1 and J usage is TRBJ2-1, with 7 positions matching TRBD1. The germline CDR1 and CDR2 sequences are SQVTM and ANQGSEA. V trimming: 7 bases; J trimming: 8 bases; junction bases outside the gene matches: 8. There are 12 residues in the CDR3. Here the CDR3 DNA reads TGCAGCGCTGATTACAGGGGTGATGAGCAGTTCTTC. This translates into CSADYRGDEQFF.

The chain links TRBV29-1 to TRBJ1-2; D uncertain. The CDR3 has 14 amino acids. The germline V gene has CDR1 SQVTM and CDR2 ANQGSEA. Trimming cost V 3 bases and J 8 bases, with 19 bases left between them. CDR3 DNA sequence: TGCAGCGTTGAGTTGGACCGCAAGCCTTTAGGCTACACCTTC. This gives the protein CSVELDRKPLGYTF.

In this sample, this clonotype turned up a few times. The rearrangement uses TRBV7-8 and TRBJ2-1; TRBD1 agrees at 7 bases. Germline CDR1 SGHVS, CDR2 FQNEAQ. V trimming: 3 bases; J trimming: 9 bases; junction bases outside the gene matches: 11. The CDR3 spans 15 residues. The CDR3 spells CASSLIGQVISEQFF. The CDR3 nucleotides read TGTGCCAGCAGCTTGATCGGACAGGTTATTTCTGAGCAGTTCTTC.

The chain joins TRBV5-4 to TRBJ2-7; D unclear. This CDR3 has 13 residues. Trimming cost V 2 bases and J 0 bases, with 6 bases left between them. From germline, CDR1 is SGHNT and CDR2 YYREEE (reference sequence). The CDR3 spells CASSFSYSYEQYF. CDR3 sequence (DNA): TGTGCCAGCAGCTTCTCTTACTCCTACGAGCAGTACTTC. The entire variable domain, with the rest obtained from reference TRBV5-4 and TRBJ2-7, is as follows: ETGVTQSPTHLIKTRGQQVTLRCSSQSGHNTVSWYQQALGQGPQFIFQYYREEENGRGNFPPRFSGLQFPNYSSELNVNALELDDSALYLCASSFSYSYEQYFGPGTRLTVT.